A single sample gave rise to the 17 T cell receptor beta chains below, sequenced in a study of identifying expanded T cells in peripheral blood. Repertoires were generated with immunoSEQ multiplex PCR, while TCRdb's copy carries only in-frame clones and drops some. Here the sample spans roughly 63,000 clones, about 80% being singletons. Sequencing was performed on blood. These receptors were taken from a person between 18 and 69 years old in good health.

The chain is built from TRBV7-2 and TRBJ1-1; D unresolved. The V end lost 0 bases, the J end lost 1 base, and 6 bases lay between the germline ends. CDR1 and CDR2 (germline): SGHTA, FQGNSA. The CDR3 length is 14 residues. CDR3 in DNA: TGTGCCAGCAGCTTAGCTGGCAGGAACACTGAAGCTTTCTTT. Residues: CASSLAGRNTEAFF.

The CDR3 loop is CASSEYLGTEAFF. The DNA for the CDR3 is TGTGCCAGCAGTGAATACTTAGGTACTGAAGCTTTCTTT. The gene calls are TRBV25-1 and TRBJ1-1; no firm D call. The germline gives CDR1 MGHDK, CDR2 SYGVNS. V gave up 0 bases and J gave up 5 bases, with 7 bases separating them. The CDR3 contains 13 residues.

The chain employs TRBV7-9 and TRBJ2-1, with D perhaps matching TRBD1 or TRBD2 (5 bases each). Looked up from germline, CDR1 is SEHNR and CDR2 is FQNEAQ (reference sequence). Deletions cut 6 bases from V and 5 bases from J, with 20 bases between. The CDR3 length is 16 residues. CDR3 DNA sequence: TGTGCCAGCAGTCCGGCCCGGGTTGGGGGTGACAATGAGCAGTTCTTC. It is translated as CASSPARVGGDNEQFF.

This chain connects TRBV9 to TRBJ1-2, with D possibly being TRBD1 (5 bases). Germline CDR1 and CDR2: SGDLS and YYNGEE. The CDR3 spans 16 residues. Trimming cost V 3 bases and J 3 bases, with 18 bases left between them. CDR3 loop: CASSGGVFSDDYGYTF. CDR3 DNA: TGTGCCAGCAGCGGGGGGGTTTTTTCTGATGACTATGGCTACACCTTC.

J is TRBJ2-5 and V is TRBV18; D remains unclear. CDR3 length equals 13 residues. V lost 0 bases, J lost 0 bases, and 2 bases lay in between. The germline CDR1 and CDR2 sequences are KGHSH and LQKENI. DNA of the CDR3: TGTGCCAGCTCACCACCGTACCAAGAGACCCAGTACTTC. This translates into CASSPPYQETQYF.

In DNA, the CDR3 is TGCGCCAGCGCGTCGACTGTGGGGAGCACCGGGGAGCTGTTTTTT. The encoded protein is CASASTVGSTGELFF. This chain links TRBV5-1 with TRBJ2-2; D may be TRBD2 (5 bases). V lost 7 bases and J 4 bases, leaving 17 bases between the germline ends. Germline-derived CDR1 and CDR2 are SGHRS and YFSETQ. The CDR3 totals 15 residues.

The rearrangement uses TRBV6-1 and TRBJ1-6; 10 bases are a match to TRBD1. Germline CDR1 MNHNS, CDR2 SASEGT. The V and J ends lost 7 bases and 7 bases, in that order; junction bases with no gene match: 7. CDR3 length: 15 residues. The CDR3, as DNA: TGTGCCAGCATCCCCGGGGACAGGGGAAATTCACCCCTCCACTTT. Its protein product is CASIPGDRGNSPLHF.

The chain has TRBV5-1 and TRBJ2-7; D might be TRBD2 (6 bases). The CDR3 is 17 residues long. Trimming removed 7 bases from V and 8 bases from J, with 31 bases in between. Germline V gene lookup returns CDR1 SGHRS and CDR2 YFSETQ. The CDR3 coding sequence is TGCGCCAGCTCCCGGAATAGCGGCCGGGTCCTTCACGTGCAGCAGTACTTC. Protein product: CASSRNSGRVLHVQQYF.

The J gene is TRBJ2-1, the V gene TRBV11-3; D is undetermined. CDR1 and CDR2 (germline): SGHNT, YENEEA. There are 15 residues in the CDR3. V was shortened by 5 bases and J by 3 bases, with 14 bases between the two germline ends. The CDR3 bases are TGTGCCAGCAGCCCACGGCGTTGGGGCTACAATGAGCAGTTCTTC. This gives the protein CASSPRRWGYNEQFF.

The DNA for the CDR3 is TGTGCCATCAGTGAGAAGAACAGGGACGAGCAGTACTTC. Its protein product is CAISEKNRDEQYF. The V and J genes are TRBV10-3 and TRBJ2-7, with D possibly being TRBD1 (6 bases). The CDR3 is 13 residues long. Trimming took 2 bases from V and 5 from J, leaving 10 bases between them. Germline CDR1 is ENHRY and CDR2 is SYGVKD.

This clone showed up just once. The chain is built from TRBV4-1 and TRBJ1-5; the D gene is possibly TRBD1 (5 bases). Trimming took off 4 bases at V and 8 bases at J, with 12 bases between the two ends. CDR1 MGHRA and CDR2 YSYEKL come from the germline V gene. The CDR3 is 13 residues long. The CDR3 coding sequence is TGCGCCAGCAGCCGACAGCTTTGGGAGCCCCAGCATTTT. This sequence encodes CASSRQLWEPQHF.

The chain links TRBV23-1 to TRBJ2-7; 7 bases line up with TRBD1. TRBV23-1 is sorted into the ORF group, with uncertain function. V was clipped by 2 bases and J by 11 bases; unmatched bases: 6. The CDR3 covers 12 residues. This CDR3 is CASSQGTEKEYF. CDR3 DNA sequence: TGCGCCAGCAGTCAAGGGACAGAAAAAGAGTACTTC.

Regarding this clone: Distinct nucleotide sequences in the sample also encode this CDR3. The chain is built from TRBV18 and TRBJ2-5, with 7 bases identical to TRBD2. Trimming at V came to 6 bases and at J to 2 bases, leaving 3 bases not matched to a gene. Per the germline V gene, CDR1 is KGHSH and CDR2 is LQKENI. CDR3 length: 13 amino acids. CDR3 loop: CASSQGLQETQYF. The CDR3 DNA follows: TGTGCCAGCTCTCAGGGACTACAAGAGACCCAGTACTTC.

Written as DNA, the CDR3 is TGTGCCACCAGCAGGGACGGACAAGAGACCCAGTACTTC. Translating gives CATSRDGQETQYF. This chain joins TRBV15 and TRBJ2-5, with D unresolved. Trimming stripped 3 bases from V and 2 bases from J, with 7 bases between. The CDR3 spans 13 residues. Germline V CDR1 and CDR2: LNHNV, YYDKDF (reference sequence).

This clone was counted once. The V call is TRBV18, the J call TRBJ2-2; 9 positions match TRBD2. The germline V gene has CDR1 KGHSH and CDR2 LQKENI. Unmatched junction bases numbered 6, after V lost 4 bases and J lost 0 bases. CDR3 length equals 17 residues. DNA for the CDR3: TGTGCCAGCTCACTTTCTAGCGGGAACGCGAACACCGGGGAGCTGTTTTTT. Its protein is CASSLSSGNANTGELFF. The complete variable domain, with remaining parts taken from reference TRBV18 and TRBJ2-2, reads NAGVMQNPRHLVRRRGQEARLRCSPMKGHSHVYWYRQLPEEGLKFMVYLQKENIIDESGMPKERFSAEFPKEGPSILRIQQVVRGDSAAYFCASSLSSGNANTGELFFGEGSRLTVL.

The genes are TRBV5-1 and TRBJ2-2, with 10 bases lining up with TRBD2. The CDR3 is made up of 18 amino acids. V trimming: 1 base; J trimming: 0 bases; junction bases outside the gene matches: 6. Germline assignment: CDR1 SGHRS and CDR2 YFSETQ. The CDR3 nucleotides read TGCGCCAGCAGCTTGCGGCTAGCGGGGGCCGCGAACACCGGGGAGCTGTTTTTT. Translated: CASSLRLAGAANTGELFF. The full variable domain, rest sourced from reference TRBV5-1 and TRBJ2-2, is KAGVTQTPRYLIKTRGQQVTLSCSPISGHRSVSWYQQTPGQGLQFLFEYFSETQRNKGNFPGRFSGRQFSNSRSEMNVSTLELGDSALYLCASSLRLAGAANTGELFFGEGSRLTVL.

The chain has TRBV13 and TRBJ2-3; D not resolved. The V gene's germline CDR1 is PRHDT and CDR2 FYEKMQ (reference sequence). The CDR3 is made up of 14 amino acids. V gave up 5 bases and J gave up 0 bases, with 9 bases separating them. CDR3 coding DNA: TGTGCCAGCAGCCCAGCCGGGAGCACAGATACGCAGTATTTT. Translated, it gives CASSPAGSTDTQYF.